This TCR beta chain was sequenced for a study of blood T cell dynamics during melanoma immunotherapy. Overall study context: Standard first-line treatment here was pembrolizumab or nivolumab plus ipilimumab in metastatic melanoma.

V trimming: 2 bases; J trimming: 6 bases; junction bases outside the gene matches: 6. The CDR3 extends over 14 amino acids. Germline V gene data show CDR1 as MNHEY and CDR2 as SVGAGI. Each bulk PBMC sample had 300 to 350 ng DNA loaded. Clones were read by immunoSEQ multiplex PCR, and TCRdb kept only the in-frame ones, dropping some. This sample has 25,000 to 30,000 clones; around four fifths occur once, and the top ten carry about a tenth. This clone was seen a single time. The sample's time point: week 3, after first cycle of checkpoint inhibitor. Apart from a couple of fast progressors, RECIST 1.1 response was judged 12 weeks post-infusion. No patient had earlier systemic cancer treatment, concurrent immunosuppressants, or another active cancer.

The V call is TRBV6-5, the J call TRBJ2-7; 8 bases are shared with TRBD2. The sample consisted of blood, taken from a patient treated with checkpoint blockade. This receptor was identified in a human donor with melanoma. The CDR3 here is CASSYGSGGGEQYF. CDR3 bases: TGTGCCAGCAGTTACGGGTCGGGAGGGGGCGAGCAGTACTTC.